The T cell receptor (beta chain) under discussion was sequenced for a study of blood T cells in healthy people across ages. Notes on the study in general: It was held that the diversity estimates obtained from one million T cells were underestimates.

Extraction of total RNA produced a minimum of 5.5 micrograms from each sample. A J-beta primer mix and a sample-barcoded 5' primer were used in a second PCR of roughly 7 to 12 cycles. TCRdb passed the 5' RACE reads through MiXCR, listing each CDR3 protein once. The sample yields roughly 500,000 distinct CDR3 sequences, approximately 30% seen once. In this sample, this clonotype turned up a few times. Its cognate antigen is unknown. V trimming: 5 bases; J trimming: 6 bases; junction bases outside the gene matches: 9. The length of the CDR3 is 14 residues. The sequencing input was blood. The origin of this receptor is a woman between 65 and 79 years old in good health. This sequence joins TRBV12-3 or TRBV12-4 and TRBJ1-2; TRBD1 matches 7 bases. CDR3 in DNA: TGTGCCAGCAGTCCCTCGACAGGGATGCATGGCTACACCTTC. Its protein product is CASSPSTGMHGYTF.